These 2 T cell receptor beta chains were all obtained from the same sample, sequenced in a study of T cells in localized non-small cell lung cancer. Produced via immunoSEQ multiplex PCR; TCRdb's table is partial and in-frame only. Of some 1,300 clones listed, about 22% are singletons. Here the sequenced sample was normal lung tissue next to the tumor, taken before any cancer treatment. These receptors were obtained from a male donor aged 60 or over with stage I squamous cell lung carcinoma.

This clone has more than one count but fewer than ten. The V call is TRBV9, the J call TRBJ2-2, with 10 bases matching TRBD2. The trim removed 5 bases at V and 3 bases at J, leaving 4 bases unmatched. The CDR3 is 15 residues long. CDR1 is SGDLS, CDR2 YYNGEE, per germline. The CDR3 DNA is TGTGCCAGCAGTACCGGGACTAGCGACACCGGGGAGCTGTTTTTT. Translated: CASSTGTSDTGELFF. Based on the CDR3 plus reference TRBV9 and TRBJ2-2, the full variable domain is DSGVTQTPKHLITATGQRVTLRCSPRSGDLSVYWYQQSLDQGLQFLIQYYNGEERAKGNILERFSAQQFPDLHSELNLSSLELGDSALYFCASSTGTSDTGELFFGEGSRLTVL.

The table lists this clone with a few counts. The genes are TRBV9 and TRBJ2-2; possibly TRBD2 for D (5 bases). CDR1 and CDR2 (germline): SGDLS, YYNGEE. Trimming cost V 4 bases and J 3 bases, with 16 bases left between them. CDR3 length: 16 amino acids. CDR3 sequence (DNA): TGTGCCAGCAGCTTCGGACTTTTTGGGGACACCGGGGAGCTGTTTTTT. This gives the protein CASSFGLFGDTGELFF.